This T cell receptor beta chain was identified in a study of control samples from healthy donors and cancer patients. Libraries were prepared by immunoSEQ multiplex PCR; TCRdb keeps only in-frame clonotypes and omits some of them. The sample shows 150,000 to 200,000 clones, 92% of them seen only once. The CDR3 length is 12 residues. J gave up 15 bases and V 5 bases, and 8 bases lay outside the gene matches. Germline CDR1 is MNHNY and CDR2 is SVGAGI (reference sequence). This TCR derives from a woman aged 30 to 39 in good health. Sequencing was performed on blood. The chain couples TRBV6-6 to TRBJ2-1, with 9 bases that match TRBD1. Here the CDR3 DNA reads TGTGCCAGCAGTCCTCCGGGACAGGGAGGGTTCTTC. Translation gives CASSPPGQGGFF.